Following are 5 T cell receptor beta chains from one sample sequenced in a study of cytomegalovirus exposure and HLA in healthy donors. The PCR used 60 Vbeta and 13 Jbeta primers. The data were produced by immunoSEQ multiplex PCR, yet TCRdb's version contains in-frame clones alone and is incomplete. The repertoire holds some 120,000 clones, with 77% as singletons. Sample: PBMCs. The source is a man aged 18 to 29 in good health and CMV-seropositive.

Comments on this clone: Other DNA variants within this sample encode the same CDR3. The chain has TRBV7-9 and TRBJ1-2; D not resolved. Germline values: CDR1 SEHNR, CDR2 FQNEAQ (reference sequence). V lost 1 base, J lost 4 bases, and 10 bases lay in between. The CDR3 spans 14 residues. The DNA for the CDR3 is TGTGCCAGCAGCTTAGGCCAGGCGAGCTATGGCTACACCTTC. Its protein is CASSLGQASYGYTF.

CDR3 bases: TGTGCCAGCAGCCCGCCCGGCTACAATGAGCAGTTCTTC. This sequence encodes CASSPPGYNEQFF. The chain uses TRBV11-2 and TRBJ2-1; no firm D call. Germline lookup yields CDR1 SGHAT and CDR2 FQNNGV. V was pared by 5 bases and J by 3 bases, with 8 bases between. The CDR3 is 13 residues long.

CDR3 region: CASSRGASGYNEQFF. CDR3 nucleotide sequence: TGTGCCAGTAGTCGAGGGGCTAGCGGATACAATGAGCAGTTCTTC. V gene TRBV19 combines with J gene TRBJ2-1, with 7 positions matching TRBD2. The CDR3 is made up of 15 amino acids. Germline assignment: CDR1 LNHDA and CDR2 SQIVND (reference sequence). V lost 5 bases, J lost 4 bases, and 8 bases stayed unmatched.

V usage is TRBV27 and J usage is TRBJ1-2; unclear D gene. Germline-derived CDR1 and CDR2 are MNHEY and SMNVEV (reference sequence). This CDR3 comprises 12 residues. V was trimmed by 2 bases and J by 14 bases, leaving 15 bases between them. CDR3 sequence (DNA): TGTGCCAGCAGTTTAGTCGGTGGGCCTTGGACCTTC. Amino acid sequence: CASSLVGGPWTF.

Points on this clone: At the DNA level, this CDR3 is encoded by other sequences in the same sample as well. CDR3 in DNA: TGCGCCAGCAGCCGGAAAAATAAGGGACTAGCAGGAGAAGGCACCTACGAGCAGTACTTC. Its protein product is CASSRKNKGLAGEGTYEQYF. The V and J genes are TRBV4-1 and TRBJ2-7, with TRBD2 matching 9 bases. J lost 2 bases, V lost 4 bases, and 21 bases had no gene match. CDR3 length: 20 amino acids. Germline V gene sequence: CDR1 MGHRA, CDR2 YSYEKL.